This TCR beta chain was recovered during a study of neoadjuvant anti-PD-1 for oral cavity cancer. The CDR3 spans 13 residues. Per germline, CDR1 MDHEN and CDR2 SYDVKM. V trimming: 4 bases; J trimming: 8 bases; junction bases outside the gene matches: 7. This clone came up a few times. The patients had HPV-negative, locally advanced oral cavity squamous cell carcinoma. Profiled with immunoSEQ multiplex PCR; TCRdb holds only in-frame clones, not every one. The data hold about 16,000 clones, with about two thirds observed a single time. Specimen: PBMCs, collected before nivolumab (anti-PD-1) treatment. The V and J genes are TRBV28 and TRBJ1-2, with TRBD1 identical over 7 bases. The TCR comes from a person aged 35-79 years with oral cavity squamous cell carcinoma. This chain's CDR3 is CASSSTGIGGYTF. The CDR3 bases are TGTGCCAGCAGTTCGACAGGGATAGGGGGCTACACCTTC.